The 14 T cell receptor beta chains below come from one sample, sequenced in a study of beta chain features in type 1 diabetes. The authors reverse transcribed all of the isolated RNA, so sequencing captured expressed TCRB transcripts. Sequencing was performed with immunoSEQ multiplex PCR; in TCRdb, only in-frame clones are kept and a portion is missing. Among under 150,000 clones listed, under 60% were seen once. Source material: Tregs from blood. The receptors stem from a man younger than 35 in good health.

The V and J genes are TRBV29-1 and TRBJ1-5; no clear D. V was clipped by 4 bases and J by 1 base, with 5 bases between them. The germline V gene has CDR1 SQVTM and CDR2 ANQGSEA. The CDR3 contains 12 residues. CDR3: CSVAVSNQPQHF. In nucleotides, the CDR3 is TGCAGCGTTGCAGTCAGCAATCAGCCCCAGCATTTT. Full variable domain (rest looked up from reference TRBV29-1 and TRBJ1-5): SAVISQKPSRDICQRGTSLTIQCQVDSQVTMMFWYRQQPGQSLTLIATANQGSEATYESGFVIDKFPISRPNLTFSTLTVSNMSPEDSSIYLCSVAVSNQPQHFGDGTRLSIL.

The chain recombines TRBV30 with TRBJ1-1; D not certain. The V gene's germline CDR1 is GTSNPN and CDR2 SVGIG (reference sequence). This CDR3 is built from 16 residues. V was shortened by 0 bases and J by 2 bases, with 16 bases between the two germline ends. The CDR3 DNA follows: TGTGCCTGGAGTGTTAGTAGGAGACGGATAAACACTGAAGCTTTCTTT. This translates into CAWSVSRRRINTEAFF.

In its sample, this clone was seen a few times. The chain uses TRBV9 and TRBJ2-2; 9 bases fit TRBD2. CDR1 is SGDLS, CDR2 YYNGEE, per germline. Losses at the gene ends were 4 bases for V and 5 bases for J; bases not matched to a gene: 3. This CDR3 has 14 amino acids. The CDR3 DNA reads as TGTGCCAGCAGCCCGGCGGGGGGGACCGGGGAGCTGTTTTTT. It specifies CASSPAGGTGELFF.

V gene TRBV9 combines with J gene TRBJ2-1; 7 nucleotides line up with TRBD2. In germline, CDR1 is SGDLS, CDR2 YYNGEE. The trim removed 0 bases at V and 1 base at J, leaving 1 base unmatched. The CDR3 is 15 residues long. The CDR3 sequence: CASSVDGRSYNEQFF. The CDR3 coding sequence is TGTGCCAGCAGCGTAGACGGGAGGTCCTACAATGAGCAGTTCTTC.

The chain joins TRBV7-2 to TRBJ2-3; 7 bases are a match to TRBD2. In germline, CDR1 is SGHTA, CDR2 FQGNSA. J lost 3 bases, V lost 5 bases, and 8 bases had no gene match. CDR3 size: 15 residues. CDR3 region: CASSTRAGATDTQYF. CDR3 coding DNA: TGTGCCAGCAGCACCCGGGCGGGAGCGACAGATACGCAGTATTTT. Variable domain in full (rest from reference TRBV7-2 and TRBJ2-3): GAGVSQSPSNKVTEKGKDVELRCDPISGHTALYWYRQSLGQGLEFLIYFQGNSAPDKSGLPSDRFSAERTGGSVSTLTIQRTQQEDSAVYLCASSTRAGATDTQYFGPGTRLTVL.

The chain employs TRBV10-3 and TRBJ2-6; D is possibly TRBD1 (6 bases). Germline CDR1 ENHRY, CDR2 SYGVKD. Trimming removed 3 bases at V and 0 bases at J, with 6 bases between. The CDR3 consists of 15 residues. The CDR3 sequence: CAISEQGSGANVLTF. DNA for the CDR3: TGTGCCATCAGTGAACAGGGCTCTGGGGCCAACGTCCTGACTTTC.

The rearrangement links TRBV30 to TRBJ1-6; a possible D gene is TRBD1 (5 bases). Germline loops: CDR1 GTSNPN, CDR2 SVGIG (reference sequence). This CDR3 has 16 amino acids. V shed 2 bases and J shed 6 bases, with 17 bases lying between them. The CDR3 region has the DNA TGTGCCTGGAGTACGGGTTACAGGAAGAGTAATTCACCCCTCCACTTT. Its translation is CAWSTGYRKSNSPLHF.

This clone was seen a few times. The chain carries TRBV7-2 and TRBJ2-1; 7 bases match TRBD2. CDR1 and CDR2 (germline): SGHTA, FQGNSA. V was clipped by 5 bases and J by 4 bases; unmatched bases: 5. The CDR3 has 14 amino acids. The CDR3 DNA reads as TGTGCCAGCAGCGGTAGCGGGTCTTACAATGAGCAGTTCTTC. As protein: CASSGSGSYNEQFF.

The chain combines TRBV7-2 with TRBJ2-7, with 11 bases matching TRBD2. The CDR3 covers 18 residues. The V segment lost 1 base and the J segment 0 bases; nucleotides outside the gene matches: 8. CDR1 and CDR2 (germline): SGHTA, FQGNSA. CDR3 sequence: CASSLEVSGGAVSYEQYF. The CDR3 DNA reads TGTGCCAGCAGCTTAGAAGTTAGCGGGGGGGCGGTCTCCTACGAGCAGTACTTC.

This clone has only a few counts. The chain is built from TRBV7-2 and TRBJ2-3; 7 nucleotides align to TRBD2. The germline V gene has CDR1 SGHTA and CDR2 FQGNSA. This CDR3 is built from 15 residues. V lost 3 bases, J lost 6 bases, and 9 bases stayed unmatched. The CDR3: CASSFGASGSDTQYF. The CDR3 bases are TGTGCCAGCAGCTTCGGGGCTAGCGGAAGCGATACGCAGTATTTT.

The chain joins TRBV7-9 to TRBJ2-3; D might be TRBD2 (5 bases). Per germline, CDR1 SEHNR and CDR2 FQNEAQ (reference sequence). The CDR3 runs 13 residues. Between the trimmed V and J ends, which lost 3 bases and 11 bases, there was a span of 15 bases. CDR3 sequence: CASSFRGADVQYF. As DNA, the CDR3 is TGTGCCAGCAGCTTCCGGGGAGCCGACGTGCAGTATTTT.

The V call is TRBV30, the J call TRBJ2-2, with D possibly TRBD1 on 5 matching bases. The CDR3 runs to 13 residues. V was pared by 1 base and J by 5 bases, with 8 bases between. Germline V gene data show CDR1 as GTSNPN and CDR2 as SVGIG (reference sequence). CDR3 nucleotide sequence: TGTGCCTGGAGTGGACAGCAGACCGGGGAGCTGTTTTTT. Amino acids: CAWSGQQTGELFF.

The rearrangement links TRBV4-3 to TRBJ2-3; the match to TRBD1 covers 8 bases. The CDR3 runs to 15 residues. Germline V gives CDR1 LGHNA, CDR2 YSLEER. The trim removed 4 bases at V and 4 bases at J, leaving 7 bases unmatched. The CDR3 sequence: CASSPYDRGSDTQYF. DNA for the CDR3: TGCGCCAGCAGCCCCTATGACAGGGGATCAGATACGCAGTATTTT.

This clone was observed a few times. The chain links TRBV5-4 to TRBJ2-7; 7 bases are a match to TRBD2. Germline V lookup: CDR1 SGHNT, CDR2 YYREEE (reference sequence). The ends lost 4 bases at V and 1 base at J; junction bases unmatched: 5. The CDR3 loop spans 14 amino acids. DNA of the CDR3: TGTGCCAGCAGCCCGGGAGGTAGATCCTACGAGCAGTACTTC. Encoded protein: CASSPGGRSYEQYF.